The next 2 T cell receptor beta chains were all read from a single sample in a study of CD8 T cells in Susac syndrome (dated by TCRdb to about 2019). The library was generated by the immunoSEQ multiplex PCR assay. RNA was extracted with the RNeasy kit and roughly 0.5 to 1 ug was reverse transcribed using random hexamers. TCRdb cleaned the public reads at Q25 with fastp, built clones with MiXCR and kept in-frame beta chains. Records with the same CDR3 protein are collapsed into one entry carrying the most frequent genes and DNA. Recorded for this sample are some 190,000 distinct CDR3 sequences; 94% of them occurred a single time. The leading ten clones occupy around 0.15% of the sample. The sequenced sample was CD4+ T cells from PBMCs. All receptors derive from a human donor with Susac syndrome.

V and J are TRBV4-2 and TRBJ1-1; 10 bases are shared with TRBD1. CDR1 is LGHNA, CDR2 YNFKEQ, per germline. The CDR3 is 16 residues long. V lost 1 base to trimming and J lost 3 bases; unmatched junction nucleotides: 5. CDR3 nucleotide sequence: TGTGCCAGCAGCCAAGTCGGGGGACAGGGGCACACTGAAGCTTTCTTT. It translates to CASSQVGGQGHTEAFF.

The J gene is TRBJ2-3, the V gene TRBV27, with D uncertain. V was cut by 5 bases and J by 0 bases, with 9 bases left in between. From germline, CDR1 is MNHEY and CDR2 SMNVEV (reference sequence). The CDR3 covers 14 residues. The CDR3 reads CASSPNGSTDTQYF. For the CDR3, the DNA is TGTGCCAGCAGTCCGAACGGGAGCACAGATACGCAGTATTTT.